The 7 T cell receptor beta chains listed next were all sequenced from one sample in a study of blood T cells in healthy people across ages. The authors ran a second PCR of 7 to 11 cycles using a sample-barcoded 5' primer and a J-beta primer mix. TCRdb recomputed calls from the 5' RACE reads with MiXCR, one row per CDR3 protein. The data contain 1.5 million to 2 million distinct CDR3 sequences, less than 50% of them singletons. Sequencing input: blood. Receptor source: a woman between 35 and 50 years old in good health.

The CDR3 is CASSPHRGRGYTF. The CDR3 DNA follows: TGTGCCAGCAGCCCACACAGAGGTCGGGGCTACACCTTC. This chain joins TRBV11-2 and TRBJ1-2, with unresolved D. V was shortened by 5 bases and J by 8 bases, with 15 bases between the two germline ends. The CDR3 is made up of 13 amino acids. Germline-derived CDR1 and CDR2 are SGHAT and FQNNGV.

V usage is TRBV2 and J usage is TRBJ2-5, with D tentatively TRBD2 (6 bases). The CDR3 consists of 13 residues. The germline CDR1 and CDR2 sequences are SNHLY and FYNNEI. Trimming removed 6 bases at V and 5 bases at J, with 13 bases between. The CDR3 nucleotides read TGTGCCAGCAGCCGACTAGTCATGGAGACCCAGTACTTC. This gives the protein CASSRLVMETQYF.

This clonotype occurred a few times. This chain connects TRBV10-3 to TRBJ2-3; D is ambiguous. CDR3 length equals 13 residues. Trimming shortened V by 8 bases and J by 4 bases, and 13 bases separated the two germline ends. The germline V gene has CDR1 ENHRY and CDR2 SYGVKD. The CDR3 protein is CAIDESGADTQYF. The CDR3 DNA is TGTGCCATCGATGAGTCCGGTGCAGATACGCAGTATTTT.

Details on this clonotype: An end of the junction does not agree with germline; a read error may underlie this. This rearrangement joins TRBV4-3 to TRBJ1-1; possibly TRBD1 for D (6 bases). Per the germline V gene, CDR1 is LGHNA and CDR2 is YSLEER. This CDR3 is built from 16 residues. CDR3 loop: CTSSPGPGAGNTEAFF. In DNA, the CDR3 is TGCACCAGCAGCCCCGGCCCGGGGGCAGGGAACACTGAAGCTTTCTTT.

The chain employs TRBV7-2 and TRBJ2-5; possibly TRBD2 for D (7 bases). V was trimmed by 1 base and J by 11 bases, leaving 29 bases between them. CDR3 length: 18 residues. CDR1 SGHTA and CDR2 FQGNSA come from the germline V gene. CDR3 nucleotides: TGTGCCAGCAGCTTAGTTGCCGGTCTCGGGGGGCGCGACAATGAGCAGTACTTC. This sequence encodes CASSLVAGLGGRDNEQYF.

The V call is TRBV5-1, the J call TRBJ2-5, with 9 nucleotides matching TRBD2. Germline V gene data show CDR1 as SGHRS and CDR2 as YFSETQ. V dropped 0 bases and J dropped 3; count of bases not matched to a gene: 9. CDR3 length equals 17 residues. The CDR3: CASSLVGLAGTKETQYF. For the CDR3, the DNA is TGCGCCAGCAGCTTGGTTGGTCTAGCGGGAACAAAAGAGACCCAGTACTTC.

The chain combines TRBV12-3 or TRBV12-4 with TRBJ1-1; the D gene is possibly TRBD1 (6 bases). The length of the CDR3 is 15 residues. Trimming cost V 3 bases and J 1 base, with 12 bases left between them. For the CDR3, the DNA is TGTGCCAGCAGTTTGGACAGTCTCGGGAACACTGAAGCTTTCTTT. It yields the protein CASSLDSLGNTEAFF.